The 27 T cell receptor beta chains listed next were all sequenced from one sample in a study of patients and donors after allogeneic stem cell transplantation. TCRdb called the RT-PCR reads again in MiXCR, with one record for every CDR3 protein. Of fewer than 180,000 distinct CDR3 sequences listed, approximately 37% were seen once; the top ten hold less than 60%. Input material: blood, either unsorted or a sorted T cell fraction (not recorded which). The origin of the receptors is a human donor who was either an allogeneic HSCT recipient or a stem cell or donor lymphocyte infusion donor (not recorded which). It is not recorded whose cells these are; they may come from a transplant donor.

V and J are TRBV12-3 or TRBV12-4 and TRBJ1-1; D unresolved. V shed 8 bases and J shed 6 bases, with 7 bases lying between them. This CDR3 region has 10 residues. CDR3 DNA sequence: TGTGCCAGCTCTGGACCTGAAGCTTTCTTT. This translates into CASSGPEAFF.

The CDR3 spells CASSQDGAVANYGYTF. CDR3 bases: TGTGCCAGCAGCCAAGATGGTGCGGTGGCTAACTATGGCTACACCTTC. The rearrangement uses TRBV3-1 and TRBJ1-2; D remains ambiguous. V was cut by 0 bases and J by 0 bases, with 11 bases left in between. The germline gives CDR1 LGHDT, CDR2 YNNKEL (reference sequence). The CDR3 extends over 16 amino acids. The full variable domain, with the rest looked up from reference TRBV3-1 and TRBJ1-2, is DTAVSQTPKYLVTQMGNDKSIKCEQNLGHDTMYWYKQDSKKFLKIMFSYNNKELIINETVPNRFSPKSPDKAHLNLHINSLELGDSAVYFCASSQDGAVANYGYTFGSGTRLTVV.

V is TRBV12-3 or TRBV12-4 and J is TRBJ2-1; TRBD1 matches 7 bases. The CDR3 spans 16 residues. V lost 5 bases to trimming and J lost 0 bases; unmatched junction nucleotides: 7. CDR3: CASSAGTDSSYNEQFF. Written as DNA, the CDR3 is TGTGCCAGCAGTGCCGGGACAGATAGCTCCTACAATGAGCAGTTCTTC.

This clonotype turned up a few times. The V call is TRBV29-1, the J call TRBJ1-2; D possibly corresponds to TRBD1 (5 bases). V shed 6 bases and J shed 5 bases, with 16 bases lying between them. Germline V gene data show CDR1 as SQVTM and CDR2 as ANQGSEA. There are 13 residues in the CDR3. The CDR3, as DNA: TGCAGCGTCAGAGGAGGGGCCCTATATGGCTACACCTTC. Translated, it gives CSVRGGALYGYTF.

This chain uses TRBV9 with TRBJ1-5; no clear D. There are 14 residues in the CDR3. Germline CDR1 SGDLS, CDR2 YYNGEE. The V end lost 0 bases, the J end lost 0 bases, and 4 bases lay between the germline ends. DNA of the CDR3: TGTGCCAGCAGCGTAGGAGATAGCAATCAGCCCCAGCATTTT. It is translated as CASSVGDSNQPQHF.

The chain couples TRBV7-2 to TRBJ2-5, with 12 bases identical to TRBD2. The trim removed 2 bases at V and 5 bases at J, leaving 9 bases unmatched. Per the germline V gene, CDR1 is SGHTA and CDR2 is FQGNSA. The CDR3 spans 17 residues. CDR3 nucleotide sequence: TGTGCCAGCAGCTTACAGGCTAGCGGGGGGGCACTGGAGACCCAGTACTTC. It codes for CASSLQASGGALETQYF.

This clonotype occurred a few times. The chain employs TRBV20-1 and TRBJ1-6; D is ambiguous. The length of the CDR3 is 17 residues. Germline values: CDR1 DFQATT, CDR2 SNEGSKA (reference sequence). V was shortened by 0 bases and J by 6 bases, with 18 bases between the two germline ends. The CDR3 sequence is CSARDNGPGPPNSPLHF. The CDR3 DNA reads TGCAGTGCTAGAGATAACGGCCCCGGGCCCCCTAATTCACCCCTCCACTTT.

This clonotype was seen a few times. The chain couples TRBV5-1 to TRBJ1-3, with a possible D match to TRBD1 (5 bases). Germline loops: CDR1 SGHRS, CDR2 YFSETQ. Trimming removed 4 bases from V and 0 bases from J, with 11 bases in between. The CDR3 has 15 amino acids. The CDR3 coding sequence is TGCGCCAGCAGCGCTGGGACCAGCTCTGGAAACACCATATATTTT. Its protein product is CASSAGTSSGNTIYF.

This clonotype was picked up a small number of times. This chain uses TRBV7-2 with TRBJ1-2; D is unresolved. The V end lost 1 base, the J end lost 4 bases, and 13 bases lay between the germline ends. CDR1 SGHTA and CDR2 FQGNSA come from the germline V gene. The CDR3 totals 15 residues. The CDR3 reads CASSLVSGTLYGYTF. The CDR3 bases are TGTGCCAGCAGCTTAGTATCAGGAACCCTCTATGGCTACACCTTC. Supplemented by reference TRBV7-2 and TRBJ1-2, the full variable domain reads GAGVSQSPSNKVTEKGKDVELRCDPISGHTALYWYRQSLGQGLEFLIYFQGNSAPDKSGLPSDRFSAERTGGSVSTLTIQRTQQEDSAVYLCASSLVSGTLYGYTFGSGTRLTVV.

In its sample, this clonotype was seen a few times. V is TRBV6-5 and J is TRBJ1-1; no firm D call. Germline V gene sequence: CDR1 MNHEY, CDR2 SVGAGI. The V gene lost 5 bases and the J gene lost 0 bases, with 7 bases spanning the gap. The CDR3 sequence is 13 residues long. The CDR3 DNA reads TGTGCCAGCAGTAATCCGCTGAACACTGAAGCTTTCTTT. Encoded protein: CASSNPLNTEAFF.

This clonotype was seen only a few times. The gene calls are TRBV3-1 and TRBJ1-6; TRBD1 might be the D (5 bases). The CDR3 contains 12 residues. Trimming stripped 11 bases from V and 9 bases from J, with 14 bases between. Per the germline V gene, CDR1 is LGHDT and CDR2 is YNNKEL (reference sequence). The CDR3 region is CAPAQGTSPLHF. For the CDR3, the DNA is TGTGCCCCCGCGCAGGGTACTTCACCCCTCCACTTT.

Ten or more counts support this clonotype. This rearrangement joins TRBV27 to TRBJ1-4; 8 positions match TRBD1. Germline trimming cut 6 bases from V and 8 bases from J; bases unmatched to any gene: 5. Germline V gene data show CDR1 as MNHEY and CDR2 as SMNVEV (reference sequence). The CDR3 has 13 amino acids. CDR3 sequence (DNA): TGTGCCAGCAGCTCACAGGGGGGCGAAAAACTGTTTTTT. It translates to CASSSQGGEKLFF.

The chain couples TRBV24-1 to TRBJ1-4, with unresolved D. This CDR3 is 14 amino acids long. Germline V CDR1 and CDR2: KGHDR, SFDVKD. The V gene lost 7 bases and the J gene lost 4 bases, with 12 bases spanning the gap. The CDR3 bases are TGTGCCACCAGCCAAGCCGGACTTAATGAAAAACTGTTTTTT. It yields the protein CATSQAGLNEKLFF.

The V gene is TRBV14, the J gene TRBJ2-1, with 9 bases fitting TRBD2. The CDR3 runs to 16 residues. V lost 0 bases and J lost 13; bases outside the gene matches: 13. The germline V gene has CDR1 SGHDN and CDR2 FVKESK. CDR3 protein: CASSQDRFGAGGFQFF. The CDR3, as DNA: TGTGCCAGCAGCCAAGACCGCTTCGGAGCGGGGGGCTTTCAGTTCTTC.

This clonotype was seen a few times. J is TRBJ1-1 and V is TRBV6-5, with D possibly being TRBD1 (5 bases). V dropped 0 bases and J dropped 8 bases, with 10 bases sitting between them. This CDR3 region has 13 residues. Germline-derived CDR1 and CDR2 are MNHEY and SVGAGI. The CDR3 region has the DNA TGTGCCAGCAGTTACTCGAGGGGATACGAAGCTTTCTTT. It yields the protein CASSYSRGYEAFF.

This clonotype has a handful of counts. The rearrangement joins TRBV9 to TRBJ1-1, with 8 bases aligning to TRBD1. Trimming at V came to 2 bases and at J to 4 bases, leaving 1 base not matched to a gene. Germline CDR1 and CDR2: SGDLS and YYNGEE. The CDR3 has 13 amino acids. The CDR3 DNA follows: TGTGCCAGCAGCGTGGGGACAGGCACTGAAGCTTTCTTT. Translation: CASSVGTGTEAFF.

V gene TRBV5-4 combines with J gene TRBJ2-1; D remains ambiguous. The germline V gene encodes CDR1 SGHNT and CDR2 YYREEE (reference sequence). V was shortened by 4 bases and J by 5 bases, with 22 bases between the two germline ends. This CDR3 region has 17 residues. The CDR3 nucleotides are TGTGCCAGCAGCCTACCGCAACTTATAGTTGCCCACAATGAGCAGTTCTTC. Its protein product is CASSLPQLIVAHNEQFF.

This clonotype came up once. As DNA, the CDR3 is TGTGCCTGGAGTGTAGCTCGTTACGAGCAGTACTTC. Translated: CAWSVARYEQYF. The V and J genes are TRBV30 and TRBJ2-7; D ambiguous. There are 12 residues in the CDR3. Per the germline V gene, CDR1 is GTSNPN and CDR2 is SVGIG (reference sequence). V dropped 0 bases and J dropped 4 bases, with 7 bases sitting between them.

This clonotype was detected ten times or more. The CDR3 protein is CASSLTFLGQGLTGYTF. In DNA, the CDR3 is TGTGCCAGCAGTTTAACATTTCTAGGACAGGGGCTAACAGGCTACACCTTC. The chain joins TRBV27 to TRBJ1-2, with TRBD1 matching over 9 bases. V was pared by 2 bases and J by 8 bases, with 15 bases of the junction left unmatched. This CDR3 is 17 amino acids long. Germline CDR1 and CDR2: MNHEY and SMNVEV (reference sequence).

This clonotype was observed a handful of times. The chain carries TRBV6-1 and TRBJ2-1; D might be TRBD1 (5 bases). Germline values: CDR1 MNHNS, CDR2 SASEGT. V was pared by 6 bases and J by 6 bases, with 18 bases between. CDR3 length equals 15 residues. The CDR3 sequence is CASRADSFPGNEQFF. The CDR3 DNA sequence: TGTGCCAGCAGGGCCGACAGCTTCCCTGGCAATGAGCAGTTCTTC.

V gene TRBV7-6 combines with J gene TRBJ2-2; 9 bases agree with TRBD2. Germline V gives CDR1 SGHVS, CDR2 FNYEAQ. With 2 bases clipped from V and 4 bases from J, the junction kept 5 bases outside the gene matches. The CDR3 is 16 residues long. CDR3 DNA: TGTGCCAGCAGCTTATTAGCGGGGGACCTCACCGGGGAGCTGTTTTTT. Amino acids: CASSLLAGDLTGELFF.

The chain has TRBV27 and TRBJ1-1, with D possibly TRBD1 on 6 matching bases. The CDR3 has 16 residues. Germline CDR1 reads MNHEY; CDR2 reads SMNVEV (reference sequence). V was pared by 2 bases and J by 2 bases, with 15 bases between. The CDR3 protein is CASSLRGGVGNTEAFF. The CDR3 nucleotides read TGTGCCAGCAGTTTAAGGGGGGGCGTAGGAAACACTGAAGCTTTCTTT.

The V call is TRBV27, the J call TRBJ2-7; no clear D. Trimming took 6 bases from V and 6 from J, leaving 15 bases between them. Germline CDR1 reads MNHEY; CDR2 reads SMNVEV (reference sequence). This CDR3 has 13 residues. CDR3 DNA: TGTGCCAGCAGCCACAGACCAGCCCTCGAGCAGTACTTC. Protein: CASSHRPALEQYF.

This clonotype showed up just a few times. V and J are TRBV27 and TRBJ1-2; tentative D call: TRBD1 (6 bases). Germline CDR1 reads MNHEY; CDR2 reads SMNVEV (reference sequence). This CDR3 has 15 amino acids. The ends were cut back, 5 bases at V and 6 bases at J, with 19 bases in the middle. As DNA, the CDR3 is TGTGCCAGCAGTCCAAACAGGGACTACCGGCATGGCTACACCTTC. Its translation: CASSPNRDYRHGYTF.

The chain joins TRBV18 to TRBJ1-5; the D gene is possibly TRBD1 (5 bases). The CDR3 spans 15 residues. Germline-derived CDR1 and CDR2 are KGHSH and LQKENI. V lost 3 bases, J lost 7 bases, and 16 bases lay in between. The CDR3 coding sequence is TGTGCCAGCTCACCCACCCGGGGGGTTGGACAGCCCCAGCATTTT. It yields the protein CASSPTRGVGQPQHF. Full variable domain (rest looked up from reference TRBV18 and TRBJ1-5): NAGVMQNPRHLVRRRGQEARLRCSPMKGHSHVYWYRQLPEEGLKFMVYLQKENIIDESGMPKERFSAEFPKEGPSILRIQQVVRGDSAAYFCASSPTRGVGQPQHFGDGTRLSIL.

The V call is TRBV12-3 or TRBV12-4, the J call TRBJ1-4, with TRBD1 identical over 7 bases. This CDR3 is built from 12 residues. V shed 5 bases and J 10 bases; nucleotides not matched to a gene: 4. This CDR3 is CASSPRQGKLFF. The CDR3 DNA sequence: TGTGCCAGCAGTCCCCGACAGGGAAAACTGTTTTTT.

This rearrangement joins TRBV5-1 to TRBJ1-1; no reliable D call. CDR3 length: 12 residues. The ends were cut back, 4 bases at V and 5 bases at J, with 9 bases in the middle. Germline loops: CDR1 SGHRS, CDR2 YFSETQ. The DNA of the CDR3 is TGCGCCAGCAGCGAACTACAGACTGAAGCTTTCTTT. Protein product: CASSELQTEAFF.